The T cell receptor (beta chain) under discussion was sequenced for a study of graft-versus-host responses after intestinal transplantation. On this clone itself: Its antigen is still unknown.

General study results and limits: Some patients had graft-donor T cell macrochimerism. In their allografts, the ratios of graft-versus-host to host-versus-graft T cell clones were high. Ileal or blood samples showed some GvH clones first, and such clones were also found in recipient marrow.

The germline V gene has CDR1 SEHNR and CDR2 FQNEAQ (reference sequence). J lost 1 base, V lost 1 base, and 3 bases had no gene match. This CDR3 spans 15 amino acids. Clones were sequenced by immunoSEQ multiplex PCR, and TCRdb holds only the in-frame ones, with some missing. Among under 150,000 clones listed, roughly 91% were seen once. The V call is TRBV7-9, the J call TRBJ1-1; TRBD1 matches at 7 bases. The specimen was unstimulated CD4+ T cells sorted from spleen or lymph node cells, collected before intestinal transplant. This TCR came from a human donor who received an intestinal transplant. The CDR3 protein is CASSLETGRNTEAFF. The CDR3 coding sequence is TGTGCCAGCAGCTTAGAGACAGGGCGGAACACTGAAGCTTTCTTT.